This paragraph reports one T cell receptor beta chain. What it binds is not known. This CDR3 contains 16 residues. With 5 bases removed from V and 5 bases from J, the gap between germline ends came to 22 bases. Germline V lookup: CDR1 MNHEY, CDR2 SVGEGT. Quantitative 5'-RACE with molecular barcodes produced the TCR beta libraries. TCRdb redid the calling of the 5' RACE reads with MiXCR, one entry per CDR3 protein. This table holds 700,000 to 850,000 distinct CDR3 sequences, 12% found once. The data are from a study of CD8 T cells in ankylosing spondylitis. Points from the study as a whole: Both synovial fluid and blood in reactive arthritis had previously been reported to carry some motif variants. Disease-associated clones were CD8+ and fairly uncommon in peripheral blood. Made up of eight highly homologous variants, a TCR beta motif appeared characteristic of ankylosing spondylitis blood.

The sample consisted of blood, either unsorted or a sorted T cell fraction (not recorded which). The sequence was collected from a male donor with ankylosing spondylitis. The chain carries TRBV6-2 or TRBV6-3 and TRBJ2-7; D not certain. The CDR3 here is CASSPRVPRTRDEQYF. The CDR3 DNA reads as TGTGCCAGCAGTCCCCGGGTACCCAGGACCCGGGACGAGCAGTACTTC.